This paragraph covers one T cell receptor (beta chain) sequence. TCRdb's table, derived via immunoSEQ multiplex PCR, lists solely in-frame clones and lacks some. The sample lists approximately 60,000 clones; almost 85% were seen once. The data stem from a study of OX40 agonist ivuxolimab in advanced cancers. The sample was CD4+ or CD8+ T cells sorted from blood, taken in a trial of the OX40 agonist ivuxolimab. The receptor's source is an adult with an advanced solid tumor such as melanoma, head and neck, liver or kidney cancer.

CDR3 sequence: CASSQVVSKADEAFF. The CDR3, as DNA: TGCGCCAGCAGCCAAGTCGTCAGCAAAGCAGATGAAGCTTTCTTT. The chain uses TRBV4-3 and TRBJ1-1; D remains unclear. The CDR3 runs to 15 residues. Trimming stripped 1 base from V and 7 bases from J, with 16 bases between. Germline CDR1 reads LGHNA; CDR2 reads YSLEER.